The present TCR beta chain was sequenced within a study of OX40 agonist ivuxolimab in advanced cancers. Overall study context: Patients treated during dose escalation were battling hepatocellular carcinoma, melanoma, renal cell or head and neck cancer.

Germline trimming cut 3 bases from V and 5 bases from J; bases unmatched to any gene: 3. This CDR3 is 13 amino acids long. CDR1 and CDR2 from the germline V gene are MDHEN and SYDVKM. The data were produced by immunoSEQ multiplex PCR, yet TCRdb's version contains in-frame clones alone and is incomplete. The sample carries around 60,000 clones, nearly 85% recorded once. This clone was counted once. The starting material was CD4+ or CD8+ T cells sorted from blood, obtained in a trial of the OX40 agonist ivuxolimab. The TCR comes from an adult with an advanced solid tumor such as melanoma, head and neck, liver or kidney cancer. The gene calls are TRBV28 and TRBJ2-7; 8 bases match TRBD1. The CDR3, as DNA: TGTGCCAGCAGTTTGCCAGGGGGCCACGAGCAGTACTTC. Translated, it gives CASSLPGGHEQYF.